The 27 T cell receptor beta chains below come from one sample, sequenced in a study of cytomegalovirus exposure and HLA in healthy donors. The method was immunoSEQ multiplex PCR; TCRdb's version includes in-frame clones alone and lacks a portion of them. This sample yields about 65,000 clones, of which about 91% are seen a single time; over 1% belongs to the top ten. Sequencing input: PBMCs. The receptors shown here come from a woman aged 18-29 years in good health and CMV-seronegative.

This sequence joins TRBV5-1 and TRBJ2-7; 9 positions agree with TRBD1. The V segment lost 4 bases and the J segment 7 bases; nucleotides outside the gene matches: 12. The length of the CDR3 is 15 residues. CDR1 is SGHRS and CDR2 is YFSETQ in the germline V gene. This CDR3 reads CASSDSSGQGREQYF. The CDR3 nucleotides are TGCGCCAGCAGCGATTCCTCGGGACAGGGCAGAGAGCAGTACTTC. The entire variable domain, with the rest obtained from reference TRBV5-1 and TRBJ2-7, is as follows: KAGVTQTPRYLIKTRGQQVTLSCSPISGHRSVSWYQQTPGQGLQFLFEYFSETQRNKGNFPGRFSGRQFSNSRSEMNVSTLELGDSALYLCASSDSSGQGREQYFGPGTRLTVT.

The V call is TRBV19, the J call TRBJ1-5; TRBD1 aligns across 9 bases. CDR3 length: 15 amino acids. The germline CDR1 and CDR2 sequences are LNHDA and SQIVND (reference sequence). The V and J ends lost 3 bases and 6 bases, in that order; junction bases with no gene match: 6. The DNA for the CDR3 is TGTGCCAGTAGTATGGGACAGGGCGCGGGTCAGCCCCAGCATTTT. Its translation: CASSMGQGAGQPQHF.

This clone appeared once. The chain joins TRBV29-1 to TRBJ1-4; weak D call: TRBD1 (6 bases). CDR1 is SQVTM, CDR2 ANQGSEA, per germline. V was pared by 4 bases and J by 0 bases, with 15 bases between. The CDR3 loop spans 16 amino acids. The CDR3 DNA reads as TGCAGCGTTGTGGTCGGACAGTGGACAACTAATGAAAAACTGTTTTTT. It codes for CSVVVGQWTTNEKLFF.

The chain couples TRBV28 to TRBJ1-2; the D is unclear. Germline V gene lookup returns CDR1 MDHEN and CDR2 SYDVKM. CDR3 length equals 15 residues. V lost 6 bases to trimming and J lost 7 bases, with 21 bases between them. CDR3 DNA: TGTGCCAGCAGCGGGGTGGGAGAAGCCCGGGGTGGCTACACCTTC. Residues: CASSGVGEARGGYTF.

Here the CDR3 reads CASSPMTGYTEAFF. CDR3 DNA: TGTGCCAGTAGTCCCATGACAGGTTATACTGAAGCTTTCTTT. This chain links TRBV19 with TRBJ1-1, with D tentatively TRBD1 (6 bases). The CDR3 extends over 14 amino acids. CDR1 and CDR2 (germline): LNHDA, SQIVND (reference sequence). The ends were cut back, 5 bases at V and 5 bases at J, with 15 bases in the middle.

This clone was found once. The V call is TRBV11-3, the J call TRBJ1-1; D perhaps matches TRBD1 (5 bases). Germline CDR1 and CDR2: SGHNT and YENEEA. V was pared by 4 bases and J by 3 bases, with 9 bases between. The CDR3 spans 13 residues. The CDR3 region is CASSYQGYTEAFF. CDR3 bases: TGTGCCAGCAGCTACCAGGGTTACACTGAAGCTTTCTTT. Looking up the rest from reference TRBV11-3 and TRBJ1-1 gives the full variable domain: EAGVVQSPRYKIIEKKQPVAFWCNPISGHNTLYWYLQNLGQGPELLIRYENEEAVDDSQLPKDRFSAERLKGVDSTLKIQPAELGDSAVYLCASSYQGYTEAFFGQGTRLTVV.

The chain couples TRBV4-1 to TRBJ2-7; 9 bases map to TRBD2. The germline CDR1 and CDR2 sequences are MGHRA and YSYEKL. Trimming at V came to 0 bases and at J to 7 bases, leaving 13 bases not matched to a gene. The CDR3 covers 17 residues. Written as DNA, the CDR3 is TGCGCCAGCAGCCAAGATGATGGGGGCGGGAGGGCCGGGGAGCAGTACTTC. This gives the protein CASSQDDGGGRAGEQYF.

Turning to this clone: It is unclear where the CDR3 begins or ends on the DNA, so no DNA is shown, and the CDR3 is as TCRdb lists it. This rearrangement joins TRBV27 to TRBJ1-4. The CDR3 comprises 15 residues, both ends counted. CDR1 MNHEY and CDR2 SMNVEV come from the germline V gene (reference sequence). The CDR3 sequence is CASSSSGGPNEKLFF.

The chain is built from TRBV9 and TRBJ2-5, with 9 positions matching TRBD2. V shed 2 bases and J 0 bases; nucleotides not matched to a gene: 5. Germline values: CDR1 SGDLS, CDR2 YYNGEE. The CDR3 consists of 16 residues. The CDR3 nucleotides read TGTGCCAGCAGCGTGACTAGCGGAGACAACCAAGAGACCCAGTACTTC. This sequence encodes CASSVTSGDNQETQYF.

This chain's CDR3 is CASSQLTGPAGELFF. CDR3 nucleotides: TGCGCCAGCAGCCAGTTAACAGGGCCGGCCGGGGAGCTGTTTTTT. The rearrangement joins TRBV4-1 to TRBJ2-2, with D possibly TRBD1 on 6 matching bases. V shed 3 bases and J shed 6 bases, with 14 bases lying between them. CDR3 length: 15 residues. Germline CDR1 reads MGHRA; CDR2 reads YSYEKL.

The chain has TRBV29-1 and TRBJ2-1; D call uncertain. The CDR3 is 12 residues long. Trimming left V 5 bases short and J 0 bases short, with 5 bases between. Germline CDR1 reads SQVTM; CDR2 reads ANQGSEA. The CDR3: CSVLSSYNEQFF. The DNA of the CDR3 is TGCAGCGTTCTCAGCTCCTACAATGAGCAGTTCTTC.

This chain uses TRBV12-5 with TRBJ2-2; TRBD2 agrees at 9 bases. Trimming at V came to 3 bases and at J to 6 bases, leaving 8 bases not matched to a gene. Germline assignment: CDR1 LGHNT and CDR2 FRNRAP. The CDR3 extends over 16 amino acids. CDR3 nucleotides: TGTGCTAGTGGTTTATACTTAGCGGGAGTGGCCGGGGAGCTGTTTTTT. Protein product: CASGLYLAGVAGELFF.

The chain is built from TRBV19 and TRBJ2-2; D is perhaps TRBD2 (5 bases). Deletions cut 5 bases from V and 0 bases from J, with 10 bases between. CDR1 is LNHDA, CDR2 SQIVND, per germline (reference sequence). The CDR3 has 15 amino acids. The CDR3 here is CASSSDWTNTGELFF. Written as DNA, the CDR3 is TGTGCCAGTAGTTCGGACTGGACGAACACCGGGGAGCTGTTTTTT.

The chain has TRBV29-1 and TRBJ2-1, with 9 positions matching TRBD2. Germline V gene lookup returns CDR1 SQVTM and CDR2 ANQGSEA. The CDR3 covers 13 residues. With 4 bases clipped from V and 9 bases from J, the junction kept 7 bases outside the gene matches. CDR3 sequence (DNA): TGCAGCGTTGGAGCTAGCGGGAATGGTGAGCAGTTCTTC. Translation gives CSVGASGNGEQFF.

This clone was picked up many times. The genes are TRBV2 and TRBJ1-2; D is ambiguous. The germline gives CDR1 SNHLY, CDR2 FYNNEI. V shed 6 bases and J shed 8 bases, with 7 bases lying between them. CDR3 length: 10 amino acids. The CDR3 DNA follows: TGTGCCAGCAGGATACAGGGCTACACCTTC. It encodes CASRIQGYTF.

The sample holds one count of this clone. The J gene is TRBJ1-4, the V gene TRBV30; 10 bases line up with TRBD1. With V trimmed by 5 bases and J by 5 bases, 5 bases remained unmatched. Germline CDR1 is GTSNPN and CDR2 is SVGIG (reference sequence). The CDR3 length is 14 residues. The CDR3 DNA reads TGTGCCTGGTCCCGGGGACAGGGGAATGAAAAACTGTTTTTT. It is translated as CAWSRGQGNEKLFF.

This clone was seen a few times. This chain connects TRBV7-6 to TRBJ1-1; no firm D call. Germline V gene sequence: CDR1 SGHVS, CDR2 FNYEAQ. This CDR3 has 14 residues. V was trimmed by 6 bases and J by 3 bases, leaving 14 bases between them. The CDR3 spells CASSPEGQDTEAFF. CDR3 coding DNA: TGTGCCAGCAGTCCTGAGGGCCAGGACACTGAAGCTTTCTTT.

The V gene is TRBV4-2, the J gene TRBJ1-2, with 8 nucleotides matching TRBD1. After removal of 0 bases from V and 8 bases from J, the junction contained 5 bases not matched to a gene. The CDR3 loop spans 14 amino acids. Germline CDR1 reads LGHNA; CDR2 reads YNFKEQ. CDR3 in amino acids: CASSQEGTGRGYTF. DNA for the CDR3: TGTGCCAGCAGCCAAGAAGGGACAGGACGAGGCTACACCTTC.

Here the CDR3 DNA reads TGCGCCAGCAGCCGTAAACAGGATGGCGGGGAGCTGTTTTTT. Protein sequence: CASSRKQDGGELFF. The chain is built from TRBV4-1 and TRBJ2-2; D is perhaps TRBD1 (5 bases). V was cut by 4 bases and J by 7 bases, with 13 bases left in between. Germline CDR1 MGHRA, CDR2 YSYEKL. The CDR3 is 14 amino acids.

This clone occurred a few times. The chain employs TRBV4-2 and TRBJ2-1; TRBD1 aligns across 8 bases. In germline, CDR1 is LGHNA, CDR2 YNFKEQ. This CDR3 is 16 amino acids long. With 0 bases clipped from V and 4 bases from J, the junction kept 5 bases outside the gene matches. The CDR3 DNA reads TGTGCCAGCAGCCAAGACGCGCAGGGGGCTTACAATGAGCAGTTCTTC. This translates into CASSQDAQGAYNEQFF.

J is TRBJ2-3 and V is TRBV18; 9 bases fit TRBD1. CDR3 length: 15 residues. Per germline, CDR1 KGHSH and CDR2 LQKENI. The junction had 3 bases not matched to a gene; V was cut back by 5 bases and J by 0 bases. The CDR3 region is CASSYGTGSTDTQYF. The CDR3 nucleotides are TGTGCCAGCTCATACGGGACAGGGAGCACAGATACGCAGTATTTT.

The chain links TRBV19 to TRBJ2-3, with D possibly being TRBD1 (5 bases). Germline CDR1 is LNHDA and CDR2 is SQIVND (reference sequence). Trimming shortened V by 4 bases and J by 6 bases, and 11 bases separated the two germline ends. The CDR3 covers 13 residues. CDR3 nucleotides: TGTGCCAGTAGTACACAGGTGGGGGATACGCAGTATTTT. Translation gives CASSTQVGDTQYF.

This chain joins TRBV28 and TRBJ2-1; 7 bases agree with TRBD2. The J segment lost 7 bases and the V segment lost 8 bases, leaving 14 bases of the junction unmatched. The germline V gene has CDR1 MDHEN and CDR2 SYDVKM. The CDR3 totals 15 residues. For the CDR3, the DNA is TGTGCCAGCTGTTCTTCCCGGGGGGAGGAAAATGAGCAGTTCTTC. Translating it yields CASCSSRGEENEQFF.

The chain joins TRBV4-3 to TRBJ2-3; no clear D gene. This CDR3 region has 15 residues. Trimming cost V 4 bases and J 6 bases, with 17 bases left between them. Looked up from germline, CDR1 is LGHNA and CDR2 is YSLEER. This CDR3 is CASSLKASSYDTQYF. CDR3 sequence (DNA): TGCGCCAGCAGCCTAAAGGCTAGTTCGTACGATACGCAGTATTTT.

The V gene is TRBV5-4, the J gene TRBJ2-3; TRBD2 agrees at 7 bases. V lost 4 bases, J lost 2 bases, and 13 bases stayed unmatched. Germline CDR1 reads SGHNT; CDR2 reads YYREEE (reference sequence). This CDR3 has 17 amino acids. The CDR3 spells CASSRYGSGESTDTQYF. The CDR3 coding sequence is TGTGCCAGCAGCAGGTACGGGAGCGGGGAGTCCACAGATACGCAGTATTTT.

The CDR3 reads CASSHFPKTARDKEGSYEQYF. In DNA, the CDR3 is TGCGCCAGCAGCCACTTCCCTAAGACCGCCCGCGATAAAGAGGGCTCCTACGAGCAGTACTTC. The rearrangement links TRBV4-1 to TRBJ2-7; D may be TRBD2 (5 bases). The V gene's germline CDR1 is MGHRA and CDR2 YSYEKL. V gave up 3 bases and J gave up 0 bases, with 30 bases separating them. This CDR3 has 21 amino acids.

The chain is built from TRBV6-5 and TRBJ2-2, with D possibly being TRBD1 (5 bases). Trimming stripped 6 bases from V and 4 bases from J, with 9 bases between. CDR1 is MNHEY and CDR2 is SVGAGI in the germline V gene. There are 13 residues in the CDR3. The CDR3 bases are TGTGCCAGCAGACAGGAGCTCACCGGGGAGCTGTTTTTT. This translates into CASRQELTGELFF.